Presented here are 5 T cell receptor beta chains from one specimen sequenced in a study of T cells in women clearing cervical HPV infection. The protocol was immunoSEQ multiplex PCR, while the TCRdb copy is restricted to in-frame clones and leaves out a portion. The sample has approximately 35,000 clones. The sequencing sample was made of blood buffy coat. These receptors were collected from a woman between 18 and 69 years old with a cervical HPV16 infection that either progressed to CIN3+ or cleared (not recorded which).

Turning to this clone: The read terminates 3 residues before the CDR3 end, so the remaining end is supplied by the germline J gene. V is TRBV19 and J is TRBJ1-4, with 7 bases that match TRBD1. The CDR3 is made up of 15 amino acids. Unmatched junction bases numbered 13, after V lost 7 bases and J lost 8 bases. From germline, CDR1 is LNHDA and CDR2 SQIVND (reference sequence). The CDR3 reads CASTGQFTMGEKLFF. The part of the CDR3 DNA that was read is TGTGCCAGTACGGGACAGTTTACCATGGGGGAAAAA.

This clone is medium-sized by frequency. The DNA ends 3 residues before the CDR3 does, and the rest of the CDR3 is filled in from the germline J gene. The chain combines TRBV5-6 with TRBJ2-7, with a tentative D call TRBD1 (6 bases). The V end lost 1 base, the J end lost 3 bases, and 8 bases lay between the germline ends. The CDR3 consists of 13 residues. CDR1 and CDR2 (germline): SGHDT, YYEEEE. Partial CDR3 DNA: TGTGCCAGCAGCTTGCGGGACAACTACGAG. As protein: CASSLRDNYE. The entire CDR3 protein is CASSLRDNYEQYF.

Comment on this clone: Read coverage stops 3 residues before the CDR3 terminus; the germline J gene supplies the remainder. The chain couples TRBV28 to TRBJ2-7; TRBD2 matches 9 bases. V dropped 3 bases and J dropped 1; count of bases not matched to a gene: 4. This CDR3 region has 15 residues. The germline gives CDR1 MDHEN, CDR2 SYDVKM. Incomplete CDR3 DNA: TGTGCCAGCAGTTTGGCTAGCGGGATATCCTACGAG. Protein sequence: CASSLASGISYE. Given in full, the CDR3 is CASSLASGISYEQYF.

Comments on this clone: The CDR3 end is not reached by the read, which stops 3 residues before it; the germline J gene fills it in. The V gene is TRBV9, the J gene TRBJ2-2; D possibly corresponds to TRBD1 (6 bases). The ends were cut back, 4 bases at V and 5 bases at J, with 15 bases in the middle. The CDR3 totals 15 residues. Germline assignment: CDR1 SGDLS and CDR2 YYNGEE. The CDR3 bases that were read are TGTGCCAGCAGCCCAACCTTTAGGGGGACCGGGGAG. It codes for CASSPTFRGTGE. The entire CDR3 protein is CASSPTFRGTGELFF.

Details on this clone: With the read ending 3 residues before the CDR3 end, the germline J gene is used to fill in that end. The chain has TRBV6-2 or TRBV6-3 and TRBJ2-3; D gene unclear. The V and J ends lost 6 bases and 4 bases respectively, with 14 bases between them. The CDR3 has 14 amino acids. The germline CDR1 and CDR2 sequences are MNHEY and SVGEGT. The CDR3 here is CASSQPPAADTQYF. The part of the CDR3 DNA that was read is TGTGCCAGCAGCCAACCCCCCGCAGCAGATACG.